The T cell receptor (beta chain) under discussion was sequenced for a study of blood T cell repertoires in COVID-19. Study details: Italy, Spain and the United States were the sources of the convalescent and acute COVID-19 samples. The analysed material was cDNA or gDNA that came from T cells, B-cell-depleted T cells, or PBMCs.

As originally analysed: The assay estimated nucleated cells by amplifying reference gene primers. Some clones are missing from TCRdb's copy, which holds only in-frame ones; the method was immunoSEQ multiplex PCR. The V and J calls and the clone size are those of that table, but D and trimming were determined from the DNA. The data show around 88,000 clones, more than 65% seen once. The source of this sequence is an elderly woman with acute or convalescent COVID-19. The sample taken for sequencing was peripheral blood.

CDR3 nucleotide sequence: TGTGCCAGCGGGACAAGTATTGGCTACACCTTC. Translation gives CASGTSIGYTF. The chain carries TRBV19 and TRBJ1-2; the D gene is possibly TRBD1 (6 bases). The CDR3 runs 11 residues. V was clipped by 9 bases and J by 7 bases, with 12 bases between them. The germline V gene has CDR1 LNHDA and CDR2 SQIVND (reference sequence).